This paragraph reports one TCR beta chain. The sample is drawn from a study of blood T cell repertoires in COVID-19. The CDR3 covers 12 residues. V gave up 3 bases and J gave up 11 bases, with 16 bases separating them. Germline V CDR1 and CDR2: DFQATT, SNEGSKA (reference sequence). TCRdb keeps only in-frame clones here, not all; method: immunoSEQ multiplex PCR. The table lists a few hundred thousand clones, approximately 86% of them singletons. The receptor was derived from a woman in her sixties or seventies with active or convalescent COVID-19. The sample taken for sequencing was peripheral blood. The V call is TRBV20-1, the J call TRBJ1-1, with a tentative D call TRBD1 (5 bases). The CDR3 reads CSASGAGLRAFF. CDR3 coding DNA: TGCAGTGCTAGTGGGGCAGGGCTAAGGGCTTTCTTT.